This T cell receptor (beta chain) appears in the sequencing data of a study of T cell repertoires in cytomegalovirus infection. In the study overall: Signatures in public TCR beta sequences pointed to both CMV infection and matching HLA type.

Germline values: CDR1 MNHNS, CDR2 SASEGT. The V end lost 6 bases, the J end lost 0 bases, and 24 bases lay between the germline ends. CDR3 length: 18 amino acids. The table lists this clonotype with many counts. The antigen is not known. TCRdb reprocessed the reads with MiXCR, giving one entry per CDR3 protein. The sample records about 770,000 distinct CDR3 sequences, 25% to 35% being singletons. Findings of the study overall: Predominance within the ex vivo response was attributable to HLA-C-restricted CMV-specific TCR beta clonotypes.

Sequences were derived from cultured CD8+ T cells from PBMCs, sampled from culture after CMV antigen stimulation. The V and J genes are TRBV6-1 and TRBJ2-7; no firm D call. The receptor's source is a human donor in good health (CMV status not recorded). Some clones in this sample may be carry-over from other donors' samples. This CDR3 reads CASRGNSGRVLNSYEQYF. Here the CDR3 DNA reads TGTGCCAGCAGGGGGAACTCCGGTCGGGTACTAAACTCCTACGAGCAGTACTTC.